This T cell receptor (beta chain) emerged from a study of Ad26.COV2.S vaccination and SARS-CoV-2 variants. Study information: The donor was enrolled in the Ad26.COV2.S arm of the COV1001 trial. Findings and limits, study-wide: Reported findings describe substantial breadth in spike-specific CD8+ and CD4+ T cell responses following vaccination.

Trimming stripped 4 bases from V and 2 bases from J, with 9 bases between. Looked up from germline, CDR1 is SQVTM and CDR2 is ANQGSEA. CDR3 length equals 12 residues. Noted treatment: 19 received Ad26.COV2.S at low or high dose, single or two shots; 5 received placebo; per-sample allocation not given. On day 63 after the first injection, vaccine and placebo recipients gave samples. Boston hosted the donor, who was an adult aged 18-55 years. As regards this clone: The antigen remains undetermined.

Here immunoSEQ multiplex PCR was the method, and the copy in TCRdb shows in-frame clones only, minus some. Found here are around 310,000 clones, about 90% of them singletons; the top ten hold roughly 6%. The source of this sequence is a person aged 18-60 years who received the Ad26.COV2.S COVID-19 vaccine or a placebo. The chain is built from TRBV29-1 and TRBJ2-7; D is unclear. The specimen comprised peripheral blood, sampled in a trial of Ad26.COV2.S vaccine versus placebo. The CDR3 loop is CSVVTVTYEQYF. In nucleotides, the CDR3 is TGCAGCGTTGTAACGGTAACCTACGAGCAGTACTTC.